The rows below give T cell receptor beta chains drawn from one sample of a study of T-cell reconstitution after alpha-beta-depleted transplantation in children. MiXCR, applied by TCRdb to the PCR reads, yields one record per CDR3 protein. This sample carries 200,000 to 250,000 distinct CDR3 sequences, around 7.5% of them seen once, and the ten largest clones take 5% to 7%. Sequenced material: PBMCs, mostly from graft donor cells, taken 180 days after TCRalphabeta/CD19-depleted stem cell transplant. All receptors derive from a male patient between 5 and 17 years old who had a stem cell transplant for acute lymphoblastic leukemia, so the T cells may come from the graft donor. CDR3s include the opening cysteine and the closing phenylalanine or tryptophan. D genes are given only for firm matches. Clone size, where shown, is once, few, many, or a class for clones that have expanded.

v_gene: TRBV19; abundance: NA; j_gene: TRBJ2-4; d_gene: NA; CDR3aa: CASSIAGIRQGIQYF; CDR3nt: TGTGCCAGTAGTATAGCTGGGATACGTCAAGGCATTCAGTACTTC
v_gene: TRBV12-3/TRBV12-4; abundance: many; j_gene: TRBJ2-7; d_gene: NA; CDR3aa: CASSLALRYEQYF; CDR3nt: TGTGCCAGCAGTTTAGCGCTCCGTTACGAGCAGTACTTC
v_gene: TRBV29-1; abundance: many; j_gene: TRBJ2-7; d_gene: NA; CDR3aa: CSVARRDPYEQYF; CDR3nt: TGCAGCGTTGCGCGGAGGGACCCCTACGAGCAGTACTTC
v_gene: TRBV29-1; abundance: many; j_gene: TRBJ1-1; d_gene: NA; CDR3aa: CSVVGEEAFF; CDR3nt: TGCAGCGTAGTCGGGGAAGAAGCTTTCTTT
v_gene: TRBV20-1; abundance: many; j_gene: TRBJ2-1; d_gene: NA; CDR3aa: CSASPHARGNEQFF; CDR3nt: TGCAGTGCTAGCCCCCATGCACGGGGGAATGAGCAGTTCTTC
v_gene: TRBV7-2; abundance: many; j_gene: TRBJ2-7; d_gene: NA; CDR3aa: CASSLIRGTPYEQYF; CDR3nt: TGTGCCAGCAGCTTAATCCGAGGTACCCCCTACGAGCAGTACTTC
v_gene: TRBV10-2; abundance: NA; j_gene: TRBJ2-7; d_gene: NA; CDR3aa: CASTLSGEAYEQYF; CDR3nt: TGCGCCAGCACCCTTAGCGGAGAAGCTTACGAGCAGTACTTC
v_gene: TRBV4-3; abundance: many; j_gene: TRBJ2-6; d_gene: NA; CDR3aa: CASSQDPRSSGANVLTF; CDR3nt: TGCGCCAGCAGCCAAGATCCGCGGTCCTCTGGGGCCAACGTCCTGACTTTC
v_gene: TRBV5-1; abundance: many; j_gene: TRBJ2-3; d_gene: TRBD1; CDR3aa: CASSLPGTGSTDTQYF; CDR3nt: TGCGCCAGCAGCTTGCCCGGGACAGGGAGCACAGATACGCAGTATTTT
v_gene: TRBV6-5; abundance: many; j_gene: TRBJ1-2; d_gene: TRBD1; CDR3aa: CASSYSGQGGYGYTF; CDR3nt: TGTGCCAGCAGTTACTCGGGACAGGGAGGCTATGGCTACACCTTC
v_gene: TRBV5-1; abundance: many; j_gene: TRBJ1-5; d_gene: NA; CDR3aa: CASSPDWAVAPQHF; CDR3nt: TGCGCCAGCAGCCCGGACTGGGCGGTTGCGCCCCAGCATTTT
v_gene: TRBV5-5; abundance: many; j_gene: TRBJ2-7; d_gene: TRBD1; CDR3aa: CASSRQGLSSYEQYF; CDR3nt: TGTGCCAGCAGCCGACAGGGATTGAGCTCCTACGAGCAGTACTTC
v_gene: TRBV28; abundance: many; j_gene: TRBJ1-5; d_gene: TRBD1; CDR3aa: CATQGQGSNQPQHF; CDR3nt: TGTGCCACCCAGGGACAGGGTAGCAATCAGCCCCAGCATTTT
v_gene: TRBV29-1; abundance: many; j_gene: TRBJ1-1; d_gene: NA; CDR3aa: CSVAGSTEAFF; CDR3nt: TGCAGCGTTGCAGGATCTACTGAAGCTTTCTTT
v_gene: TRBV28; abundance: many; j_gene: TRBJ2-5; d_gene: TRBD2; CDR3aa: CASTIAGGRKETQYF; CDR3nt: TGTGCCAGCACCATAGCGGGAGGAAGAAAAGAGACCCAGTACTTC
v_gene: TRBV29-1; abundance: many; j_gene: TRBJ2-6; d_gene: TRBD2; CDR3aa: CSVLPGGNSYSGANVLTF; CDR3nt: TGCAGCGTCTTGCCGGGGGGGAACTCCTACTCTGGGGCCAACGTCCTGACTTTC
v_gene: TRBV6-1; abundance: many; j_gene: TRBJ1-6; d_gene: NA; CDR3aa: CASSVTELDYNSPLHF; CDR3nt: TGTGCCAGCTCGGTGACAGAGCTTGACTATAATTCACCCCTCCACTTT
v_gene: TRBV5-1; abundance: many; j_gene: TRBJ1-2; d_gene: TRBD1; CDR3aa: CASSFDRVPSNYGYTF; CDR3nt: TGCGCCAGCAGCTTCGACAGGGTGCCCTCTAACTATGGCTACACCTTC
v_gene: TRBV18; abundance: many; j_gene: TRBJ2-7; d_gene: NA; CDR3aa: CASSPLESSYEQYF; CDR3nt: TGTGCCAGCTCACCACTCGAAAGCTCCTACGAGCAGTACTTC
v_gene: TRBV27; abundance: few; j_gene: TRBJ2-1; d_gene: TRBD2; CDR3aa: CASKRLAGRRPYNEQFF; CDR3nt: TGTGCCAGTAAACGACTAGCGGGACGTCGACCCTACAATGAGCAGTTCTTC
v_gene: TRBV7-9; abundance: many; j_gene: TRBJ1-1; d_gene: NA; CDR3aa: CASSLAAREAFF; CDR3nt: TGTGCCAGCAGCTTAGCCGCCAGGGAAGCTTTCTTT
v_gene: TRBV27; abundance: many; j_gene: TRBJ1-6; d_gene: NA; CDR3aa: CASSLTPRGYNSPLHF; CDR3nt: TGTGCCAGCAGTTTAACGCCCAGGGGCTACAATTCACCCCTCCACTTT
v_gene: TRBV5-6; abundance: many; j_gene: TRBJ2-5; d_gene: TRBD2; CDR3aa: CASSLRTSGARTQYF; CDR3nt: TGTGCCAGCAGCTTGAGGACTAGCGGGGCCCGGACCCAGTACTTC
v_gene: TRBV12-3/TRBV12-4; abundance: many; j_gene: TRBJ2-7; d_gene: TRBD1; CDR3aa: CASSQGAHEQYF; CDR3nt: TGTGCCAGCAGTCAGGGGGCCCACGAGCAGTACTTC
v_gene: TRBV5-6; abundance: many; j_gene: TRBJ2-7; d_gene: NA; CDR3aa: CASSPTGERNEQYF; CDR3nt: TGTGCCAGCAGCCCAACGGGGGAGAGGAACGAGCAGTACTTC
v_gene: TRBV20-1; abundance: NA; j_gene: TRBJ2-1; d_gene: TRBD2; CDR3aa: CSARTSGGAYEQFF; CDR3nt: TGCAGTGCCCGAACTAGCGGGGGGGCCTATGAGCAGTTCTTC
v_gene: TRBV10-3; abundance: many; j_gene: TRBJ2-1; d_gene: NA; CDR3aa: CAIQGGQDSEQFF; CDR3nt: TGTGCCATCCAGGGGGGCCAGGACAGTGAGCAGTTCTTC
v_gene: TRBV4-3; abundance: NA; j_gene: TRBJ1-3; d_gene: NA; CDR3aa: CASSQVRRMSSGNTIYF; CDR3nt: TGCGCCAGCAGCCAAGTCCGCAGGATGAGCTCTGGAAACACCATATATTTT
v_gene: TRBV6-2/TRBV6-3; abundance: NA; j_gene: TRBJ2-1; d_gene: NA; CDR3aa: CASSYSSSSYNEQFF; CDR3nt: TGTGCCAGCAGTTACTCTTCGAGCTCCTACAATGAGCAGTTCTTC
v_gene: TRBV12-3/TRBV12-4; abundance: many; j_gene: TRBJ1-1; d_gene: NA; CDR3aa: CASSPQVWNTEAFF; CDR3nt: TGTGCCAGCAGCCCACAGGTGTGGAACACTGAAGCTTTCTTT
v_gene: TRBV20-1; abundance: many; j_gene: TRBJ1-1; d_gene: NA; CDR3aa: CSARDGRVAEAFF; CDR3nt: TGCAGTGCTAGAGATGGCAGGGTGGCTGAAGCTTTCTTT
v_gene: TRBV27; abundance: many; j_gene: TRBJ2-7; d_gene: NA; CDR3aa: CASSFGGRAYEQYF; CDR3nt: TGTGCCAGCAGTTTCGGGGGCAGGGCCTACGAGCAGTACTTC
v_gene: TRBV10-3; abundance: many; j_gene: TRBJ2-3; d_gene: NA; CDR3aa: CAISEGMGPSTDTQYF; CDR3nt: TGTGCCATCAGTGAGGGGATGGGCCCTAGCACAGATACGCAGTATTTT
v_gene: TRBV10-3; abundance: many; j_gene: TRBJ2-2; d_gene: NA; CDR3aa: CAISDVAGELFF; CDR3nt: TGTGCCATCAGCGACGTGGCCGGGGAGCTGTTTTTT
v_gene: TRBV20-1; abundance: NA; j_gene: TRBJ2-7; d_gene: NA; CDR3aa: CSARLTPGAITGQYF; CDR3nt: TGCAGTGCTAGACTTACCCCGGGAGCCATTACGGGGCAGTACTTC
v_gene: TRBV15; abundance: many; j_gene: TRBJ2-7; d_gene: TRBD2; CDR3aa: CATSREGLAGTYEQYF; CDR3nt: TGTGCCACCAGCAGAGAAGGGCTAGCGGGAACCTACGAGCAGTACTTC
v_gene: TRBV5-5; abundance: many; j_gene: TRBJ1-2; d_gene: NA; CDR3aa: CASRPRAGQYGYTF; CDR3nt: TGTGCCAGCAGGCCCCGGGCAGGGCAGTATGGCTACACCTTC
v_gene: TRBV7-9; abundance: many; j_gene: TRBJ1-2; d_gene: NA; CDR3aa: CASSLVGGPNYGYTF; CDR3nt: TGTGCCAGCAGCTTAGTCGGGGGGCCTAACTATGGCTACACCTTC
v_gene: TRBV28; abundance: many; j_gene: TRBJ1-4; d_gene: TRBD1; CDR3aa: CASSLSGTANEKLFF; CDR3nt: TGTGCCAGCAGTTTATCCGGGACAGCTAATGAAAAACTGTTTTTT
v_gene: TRBV10-3; abundance: many; j_gene: TRBJ2-2; d_gene: NA; CDR3aa: CAIRQYTGELFF; CDR3nt: TGTGCCATCAGGCAGTACACCGGGGAGCTGTTTTTT
v_gene: TRBV6-5; abundance: many; j_gene: TRBJ1-4; d_gene: TRBD1; CDR3aa: CASSYGTGTEKLFF; CDR3nt: TGTGCCAGCAGTTACGGGACAGGGACTGAAAAACTGTTTTTT
v_gene: TRBV7-2; abundance: many; j_gene: TRBJ2-7; d_gene: NA; CDR3aa: CASSWDRDEQYF; CDR3nt: TGTGCCAGCAGCTGGGATCGGGACGAGCAGTACTTC
v_gene: TRBV20-1; abundance: many; j_gene: TRBJ2-7; d_gene: TRBD2; CDR3aa: CSASGALAGVGEQYF; CDR3nt: TGCAGTGCTAGCGGCGCGCTAGCGGGAGTCGGGGAGCAGTACTTC
v_gene: TRBV6-5; abundance: many; j_gene: TRBJ2-1; d_gene: TRBD2; CDR3aa: CASSFRLSGVSYNEQFF; CDR3nt: TGTGCCAGCAGTTTTCGGCTTAGCGGGGTCTCCTACAATGAGCAGTTCTTC
v_gene: TRBV28; abundance: many; j_gene: TRBJ1-5; d_gene: NA; CDR3aa: CASSLVQGGRQPQHF; CDR3nt: TGTGCCAGCAGTTTGGTGCAGGGAGGTCGCCAGCCCCAGCATTTT
v_gene: TRBV6-5; abundance: many; j_gene: TRBJ2-3; d_gene: NA; CDR3aa: CASSSGFSSTDTQYF; CDR3nt: TGTGCCAGCAGTTCCGGGTTTTCTAGCACAGATACGCAGTATTTT
v_gene: TRBV2; abundance: NA; j_gene: TRBJ2-7; d_gene: NA; CDR3aa: CASAGAQAYEQYF; CDR3nt: TGTGCCAGTGCGGGGGCCCAGGCCTACGAGCAGTACTTC
v_gene: TRBV7-9; abundance: many; j_gene: TRBJ2-1; d_gene: NA; CDR3aa: CASSLAGPYNEQFF; CDR3nt: TGTGCCAGCAGCTTAGCGGGGCCCTACAATGAGCAGTTCTTC